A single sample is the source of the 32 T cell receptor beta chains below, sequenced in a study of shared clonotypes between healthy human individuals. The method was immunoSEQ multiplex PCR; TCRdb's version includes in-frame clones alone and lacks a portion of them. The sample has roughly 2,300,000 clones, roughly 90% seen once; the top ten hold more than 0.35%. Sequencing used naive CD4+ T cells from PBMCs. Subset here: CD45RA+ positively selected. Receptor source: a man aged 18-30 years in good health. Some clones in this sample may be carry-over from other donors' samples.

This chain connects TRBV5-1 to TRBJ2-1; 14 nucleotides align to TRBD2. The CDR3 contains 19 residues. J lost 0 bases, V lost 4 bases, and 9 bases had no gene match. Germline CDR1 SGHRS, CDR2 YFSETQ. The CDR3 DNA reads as TGCGCCAGCAGCACAACAACCGGGACTAGCGGGGGCTCCTACAATGAGCAGTTCTTC. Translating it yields CASSTTTGTSGGSYNEQFF.

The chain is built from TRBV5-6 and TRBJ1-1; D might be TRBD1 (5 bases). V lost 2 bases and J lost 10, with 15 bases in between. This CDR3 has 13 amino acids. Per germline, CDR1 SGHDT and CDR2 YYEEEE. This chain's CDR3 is CASSLMEGAGAFF. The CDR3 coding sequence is TGTGCCAGCAGCTTAATGGAAGGGGCCGGAGCTTTCTTT.

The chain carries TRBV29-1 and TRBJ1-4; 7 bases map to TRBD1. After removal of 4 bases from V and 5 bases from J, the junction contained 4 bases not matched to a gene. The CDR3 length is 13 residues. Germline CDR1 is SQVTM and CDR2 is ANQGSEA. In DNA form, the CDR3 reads TGCAGCGTTGGCGGCAGGGGGAATGAAAAACTGTTTTTT. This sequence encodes CSVGGRGNEKLFF.

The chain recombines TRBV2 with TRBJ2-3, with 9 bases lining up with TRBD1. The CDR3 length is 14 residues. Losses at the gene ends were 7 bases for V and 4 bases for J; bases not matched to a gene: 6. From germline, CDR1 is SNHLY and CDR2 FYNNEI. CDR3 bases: TGTGCCAGCAAAAGACAGGGGGGGGCAGATACGCAGTATTTT. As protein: CASKRQGGADTQYF.

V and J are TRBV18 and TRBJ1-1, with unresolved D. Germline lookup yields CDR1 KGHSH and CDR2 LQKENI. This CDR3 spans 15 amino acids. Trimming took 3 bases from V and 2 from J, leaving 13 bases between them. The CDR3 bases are TGTGCCAGCTCACCGGGCATCGGCACTAACACTGAAGCTTTCTTT. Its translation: CASSPGIGTNTEAFF.

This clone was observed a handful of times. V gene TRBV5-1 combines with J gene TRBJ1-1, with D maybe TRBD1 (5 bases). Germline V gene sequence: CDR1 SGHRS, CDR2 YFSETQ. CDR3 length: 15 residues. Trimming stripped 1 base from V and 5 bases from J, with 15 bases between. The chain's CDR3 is CASSLYQGGGTEAFF. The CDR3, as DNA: TGCGCCAGCAGCTTGTACCAGGGAGGAGGGACTGAAGCTTTCTTT.

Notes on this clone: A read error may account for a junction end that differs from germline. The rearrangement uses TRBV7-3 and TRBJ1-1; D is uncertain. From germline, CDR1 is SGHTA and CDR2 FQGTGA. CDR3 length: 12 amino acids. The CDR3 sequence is CASSSPLGPEIF. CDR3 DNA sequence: TGTGCCAGCAGCTCCCCCCTTGGACCCGAAATTTTT.

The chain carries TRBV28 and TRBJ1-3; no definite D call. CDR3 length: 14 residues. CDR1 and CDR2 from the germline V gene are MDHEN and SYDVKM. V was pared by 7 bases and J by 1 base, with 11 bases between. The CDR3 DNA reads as TGTGCCAGCACTACTTCGGGGTCTGGAAACACCATATATTTT. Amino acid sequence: CASTTSGSGNTIYF. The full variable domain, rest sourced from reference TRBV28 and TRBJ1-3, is DVKVTQSSRYLVKRTGEKVFLECVQDMDHENMFWYRQDPGLGLRLIYFSYDVKMKEKGDIPEGYSVSREKKERFSLILESASTNQTSMYLCASTTSGSGNTIYFGEGSWLTVV.

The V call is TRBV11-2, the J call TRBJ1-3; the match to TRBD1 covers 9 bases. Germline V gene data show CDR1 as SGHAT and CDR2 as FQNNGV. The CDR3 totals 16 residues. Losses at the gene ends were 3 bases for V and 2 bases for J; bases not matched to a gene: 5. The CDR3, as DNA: TGTGCCAGCAGCTTTTGGGACAGGGTTCCTGGAAACACCATATATTTT. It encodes CASSFWDRVPGNTIYF.

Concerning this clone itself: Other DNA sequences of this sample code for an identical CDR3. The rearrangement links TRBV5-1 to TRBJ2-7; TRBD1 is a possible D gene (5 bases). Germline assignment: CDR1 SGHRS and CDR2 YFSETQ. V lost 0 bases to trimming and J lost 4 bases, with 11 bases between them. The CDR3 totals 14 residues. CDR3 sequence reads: CASSLGAGSYEQYF. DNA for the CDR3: TGCGCCAGCAGCTTGGGGGCAGGGTCGTACGAGCAGTACTTC.

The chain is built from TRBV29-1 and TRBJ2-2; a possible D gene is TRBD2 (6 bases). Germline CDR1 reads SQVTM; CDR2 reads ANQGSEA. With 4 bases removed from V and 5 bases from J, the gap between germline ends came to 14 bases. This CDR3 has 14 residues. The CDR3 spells CSVGGLRGTGELFF. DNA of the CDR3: TGCAGCGTTGGGGGACTTCGGGGGACCGGGGAGCTGTTTTTT.

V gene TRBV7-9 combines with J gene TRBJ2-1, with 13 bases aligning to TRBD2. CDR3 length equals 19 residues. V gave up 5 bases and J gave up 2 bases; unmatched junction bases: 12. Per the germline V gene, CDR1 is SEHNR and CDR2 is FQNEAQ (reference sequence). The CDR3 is CASSMAPGLAGPTYNEQFF. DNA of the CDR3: TGTGCCAGCAGCATGGCCCCGGGACTAGCGGGACCCACCTACAATGAGCAGTTCTTC.

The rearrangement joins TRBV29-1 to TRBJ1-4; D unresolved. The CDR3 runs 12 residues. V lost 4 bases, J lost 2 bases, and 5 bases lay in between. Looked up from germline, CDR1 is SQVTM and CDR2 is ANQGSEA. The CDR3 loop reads CSVGVTNEKLFF. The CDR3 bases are TGCAGCGTTGGAGTCACTAATGAAAAACTGTTTTTT.

This CDR3 is CASREGGLEGNQPQHF. CDR3 DNA sequence: TGTGCCAGCAGAGAAGGGGGGCTCGAAGGCAATCAGCCCCAGCATTTT. The chain combines TRBV28 with TRBJ1-5; tentatively, D is TRBD1 (6 bases). Trimming took 6 bases from V and 2 from J, leaving 17 bases between them. The germline V gene has CDR1 MDHEN and CDR2 SYDVKM. The length of the CDR3 is 16 residues.

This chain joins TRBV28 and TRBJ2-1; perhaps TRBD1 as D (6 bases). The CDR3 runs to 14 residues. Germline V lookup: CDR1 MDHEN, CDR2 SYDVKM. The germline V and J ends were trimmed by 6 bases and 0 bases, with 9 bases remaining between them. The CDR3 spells CASRTGISYNEQFF. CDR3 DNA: TGTGCCAGCAGAACAGGGATCTCCTACAATGAGCAGTTCTTC. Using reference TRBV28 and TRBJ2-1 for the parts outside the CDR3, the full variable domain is DVKVTQSSRYLVKRTGEKVFLECVQDMDHENMFWYRQDPGLGLRLIYFSYDVKMKEKGDIPEGYSVSREKKERFSLILESASTNQTSMYLCASRTGISYNEQFFGPGTRLTVL.

CDR3 amino acids: CASTRAPPYEQYF. CDR3 DNA sequence: TGTGCCAGCACTCGGGCTCCTCCCTACGAGCAGTACTTC. The genes are TRBV2 and TRBJ2-7, with D uncertain. V was trimmed by 7 bases and J by 2 bases, leaving 12 bases between them. The CDR3 totals 13 residues. Germline CDR1 SNHLY, CDR2 FYNNEI.

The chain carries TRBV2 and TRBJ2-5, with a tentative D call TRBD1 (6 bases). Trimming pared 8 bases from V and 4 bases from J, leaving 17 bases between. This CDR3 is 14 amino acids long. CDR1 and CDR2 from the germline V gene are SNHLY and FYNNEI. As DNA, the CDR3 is TGTGCCAGCCGGGCAGGGGATTGGCGAGAGACCCAGTACTTC. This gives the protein CASRAGDWRETQYF.

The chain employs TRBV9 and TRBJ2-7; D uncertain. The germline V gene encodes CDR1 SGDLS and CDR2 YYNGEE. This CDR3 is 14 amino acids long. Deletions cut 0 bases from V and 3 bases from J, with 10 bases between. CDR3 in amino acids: CASSVASTNYEQYF. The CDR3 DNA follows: TGTGCCAGCAGCGTAGCGAGCACCAACTACGAGCAGTACTTC.

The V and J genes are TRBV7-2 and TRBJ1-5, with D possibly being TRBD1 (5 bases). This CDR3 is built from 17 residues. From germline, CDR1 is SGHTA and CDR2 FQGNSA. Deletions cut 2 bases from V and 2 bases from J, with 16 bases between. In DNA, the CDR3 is TGTGCCAGCAGCTTATTTCGGGGCATCGGGGGCAATCAGCCCCAGCATTTT. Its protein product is CASSLFRGIGGNQPQHF.

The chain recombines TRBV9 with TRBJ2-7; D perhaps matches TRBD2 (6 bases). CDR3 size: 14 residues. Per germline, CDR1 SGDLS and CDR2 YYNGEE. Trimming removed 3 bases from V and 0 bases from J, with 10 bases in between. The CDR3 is CASSGDWDSYEQYF. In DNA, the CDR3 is TGTGCCAGCAGCGGGGACTGGGACTCCTACGAGCAGTACTTC.

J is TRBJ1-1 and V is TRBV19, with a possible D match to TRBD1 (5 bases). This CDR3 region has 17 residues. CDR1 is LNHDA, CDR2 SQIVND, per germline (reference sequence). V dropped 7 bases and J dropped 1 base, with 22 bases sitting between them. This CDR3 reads CASNDPAVGHTNTEAFF. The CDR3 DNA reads TGTGCCAGTAACGACCCAGCAGTGGGGCACACGAACACTGAAGCTTTCTTT.

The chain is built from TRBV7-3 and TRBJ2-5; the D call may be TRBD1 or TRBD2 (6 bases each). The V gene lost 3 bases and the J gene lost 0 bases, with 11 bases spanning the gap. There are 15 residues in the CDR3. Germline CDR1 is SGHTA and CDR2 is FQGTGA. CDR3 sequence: CASSFGGAYQETQYF. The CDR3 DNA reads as TGTGCCAGCAGCTTCGGGGGCGCGTACCAAGAGACCCAGTACTTC.

CDR3 nucleotide sequence: TGCGCCAGCAGCTTGGGGGCGGAGACCTACAATGAGCAGTTCTTC. This codes for CASSLGAETYNEQFF. The chain has TRBV5-1 and TRBJ2-1; D is unresolved. Germline lookup yields CDR1 SGHRS and CDR2 YFSETQ. V lost 0 bases and J 2 bases, leaving 9 bases between the germline ends. This CDR3 region has 15 residues. Filled out from reference TRBV5-1 and TRBJ2-1, the complete variable domain reads KAGVTQTPRYLIKTRGQQVTLSCSPISGHRSVSWYQQTPGQGLQFLFEYFSETQRNKGNFPGRFSGRQFSNSRSEMNVSTLELGDSALYLCASSLGAETYNEQFFGPGTRLTVL.

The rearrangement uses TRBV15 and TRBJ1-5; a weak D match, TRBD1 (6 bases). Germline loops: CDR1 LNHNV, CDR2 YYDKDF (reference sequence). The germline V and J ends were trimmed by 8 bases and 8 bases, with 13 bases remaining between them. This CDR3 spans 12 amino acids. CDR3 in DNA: TGTGCCACCGGGCGGGGGCCAGAGCCCCAGCATTTT. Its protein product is CATGRGPEPQHF.

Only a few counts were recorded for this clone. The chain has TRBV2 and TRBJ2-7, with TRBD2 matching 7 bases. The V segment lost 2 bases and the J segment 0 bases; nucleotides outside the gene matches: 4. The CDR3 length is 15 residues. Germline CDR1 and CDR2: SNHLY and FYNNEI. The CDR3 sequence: CASSELRTSSYEQYF. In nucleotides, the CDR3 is TGTGCCAGCAGTGAACTTAGGACTAGCTCCTACGAGCAGTACTTC.

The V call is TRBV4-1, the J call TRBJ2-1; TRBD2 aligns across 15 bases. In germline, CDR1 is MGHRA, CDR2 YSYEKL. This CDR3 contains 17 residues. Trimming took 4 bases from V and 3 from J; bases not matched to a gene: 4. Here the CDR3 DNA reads TGCGCCAGCAGCCGTGGACTAGCGGGAGGGAACTACAATGAGCAGTTCTTC. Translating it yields CASSRGLAGGNYNEQFF.

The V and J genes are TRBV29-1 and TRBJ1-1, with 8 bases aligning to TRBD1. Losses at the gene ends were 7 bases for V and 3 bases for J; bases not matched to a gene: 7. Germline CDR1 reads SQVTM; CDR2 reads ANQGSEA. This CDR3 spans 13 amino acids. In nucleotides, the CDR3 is TGCAGCGCCCGGACAGGGACGCACACTGAAGCTTTCTTT. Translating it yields CSARTGTHTEAFF. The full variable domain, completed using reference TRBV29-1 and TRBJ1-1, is SAVISQKPSRDICQRGTSLTIQCQVDSQVTMMFWYRQQPGQSLTLIATANQGSEATYESGFVIDKFPISRPNLTFSTLTVSNMSPEDSSIYLCSARTGTHTEAFFGQGTRLTVV.

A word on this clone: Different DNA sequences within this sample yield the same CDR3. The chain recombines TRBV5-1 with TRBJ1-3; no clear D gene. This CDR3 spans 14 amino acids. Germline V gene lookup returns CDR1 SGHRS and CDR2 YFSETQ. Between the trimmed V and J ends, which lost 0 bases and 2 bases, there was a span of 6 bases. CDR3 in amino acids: CASSLEAAGNTIYF. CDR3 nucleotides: TGCGCCAGCAGCTTGGAGGCGGCTGGAAACACCATATATTTT.

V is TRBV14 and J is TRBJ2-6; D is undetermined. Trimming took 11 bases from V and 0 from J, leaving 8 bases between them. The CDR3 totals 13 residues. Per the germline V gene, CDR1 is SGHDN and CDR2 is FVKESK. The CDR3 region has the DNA TGTGCCGGAAGAAACTCTGGGGCCAACGTCCTGACTTTC. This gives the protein CAGRNSGANVLTF.

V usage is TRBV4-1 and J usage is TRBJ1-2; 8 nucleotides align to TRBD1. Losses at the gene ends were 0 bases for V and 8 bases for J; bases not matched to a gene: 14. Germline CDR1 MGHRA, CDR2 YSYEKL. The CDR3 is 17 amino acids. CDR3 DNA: TGCGCCAGCAGCCAAGATCCATCGGGCAGGGGGCTAGGGGGCTACACCTTC. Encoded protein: CASSQDPSGRGLGGYTF.

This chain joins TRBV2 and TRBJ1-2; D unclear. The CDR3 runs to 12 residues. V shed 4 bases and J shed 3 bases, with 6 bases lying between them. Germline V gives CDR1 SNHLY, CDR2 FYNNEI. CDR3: CASSATDYGYTF. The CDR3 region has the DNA TGTGCCAGCAGTGCGACGGACTATGGCTACACCTTC. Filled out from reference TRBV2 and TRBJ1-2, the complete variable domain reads EPEVTQTPSHQVTQMGQEVILRCVPISNHLYFYWYRQILGQKVEFLVSFYNNEISEKSEIFDDQFSVERPDGSNFTLKIRSTKLEDSAMYFCASSATDYGYTFGSGTRLTVV.

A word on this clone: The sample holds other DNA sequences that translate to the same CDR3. CDR3 loop: CASSSLAGGPYEQYF. The CDR3 DNA follows: TGCGCCAGCAGCTCTCTAGCGGGAGGCCCCTACGAGCAGTACTTC. This chain connects TRBV5-1 to TRBJ2-7, with 11 bases fitting TRBD2. In germline, CDR1 is SGHRS, CDR2 YFSETQ. The J segment lost 2 bases and the V segment lost 3 bases, leaving 4 bases of the junction unmatched. There are 15 residues in the CDR3. The full variable domain, completed using reference TRBV5-1 and TRBJ2-7, is KAGVTQTPRYLIKTRGQQVTLSCSPISGHRSVSWYQQTPGQGLQFLFEYFSETQRNKGNFPGRFSGRQFSNSRSEMNVSTLELGDSALYLCASSSLAGGPYEQYFGPGTRLTVT.